In its sample, the clone carrying this T cell receptor beta chain was seen a few times. What it binds is unknown. The data were taken from a study of regulatory T cells in long-lasting Graves disease. Points from the study as a whole: Reduced TCR diversity was observed in persistent Graves' patients versus newly diagnosed patients. Sharing of public clonotypes was greater in persistent patients (about 2,700) than in new patients (around 930). TRBV28 was favored in persistent disease, as were TRBJ1-2 and TRBJ2-5.

Building of the TCR beta libraries involved iRepertoire HTBI primers and Arm-PCR of CDR3 regions. TCRdb recomputed calls from the multiplex PCR reads with MiXCR, one row per CDR3 protein. Of about 470,000 distinct CDR3 sequences in the sample, about a fifth were seen once. The germline V and J ends were trimmed by 3 bases and 4 bases, with 9 bases remaining between them. The CDR3 contains 13 residues. Per germline, CDR1 LGHDT and CDR2 YNNKEL (reference sequence). Specified time point: persistent/refractory GD, antithyroid drugs over 5 years with positive TRAb. PBMC-derived RNA was used for the TCR library. It was American Thyroid Association guidelines that determined Graves' disease diagnosis.

This chain uses TRBV3-1 with TRBJ1-2; D is ambiguous. Sample: peripheral blood mononuclear cells (PBMCs), taken when the disease was refractory, from a patient treated with antithyroid drugs. This sequence originates from a female donor with Graves disease. DNA for the CDR3: TGTGCCAGCAGCCATTCTGAGAGCTATGGCTACACCTTC. Translation: CASSHSESYGYTF. Full variable domain (remainder filled in from reference TRBV3-1 and TRBJ1-2): DTAVSQTPKYLVTQMGNDKSIKCEQNLGHDTMYWYKQDSKKFLKIMFSYNNKELIINETVPNRFSPKSPDKAHLNLHINSLELGDSAVYFCASSHSESYGYTFGSGTRLTVV.